A single sample is the source of the 11 T cell receptor beta chains below, sequenced in a study of PD-L1 blockade in urothelial cancer. Only in-frame clones appear in the TCRdb table, and some are missing; sequencing was by immunoSEQ multiplex PCR. The table lists 48,000 or so clones, approximately 83% of them singletons. Time point reported: peripheral blood 6 weeks after treatment start. Sequenced material: PBMCs, taken around atezolizumab (anti-PD-L1) treatment. The receptors were sampled from a man aged 55 to 70 with urothelial cancer.

This rearrangement joins TRBV5-1 to TRBJ1-6, with TRBD1 matching over 8 bases. Germline trimming cut 4 bases from V and 4 bases from J; bases unmatched to any gene: 4. CDR1 is SGHRS, CDR2 YFSETQ, per germline. The CDR3 loop spans 15 amino acids. CDR3 in DNA: TGCGCCAGCAGCACGACAGGGGTTTATAATTCACCCCTCCACTTT. Residues: CASSTTGVYNSPLHF.

The chain uses TRBV7-9 and TRBJ2-1; 7 bases match TRBD1. The CDR3 extends over 15 amino acids. Germline CDR1 is SEHNR and CDR2 is FQNEAQ (reference sequence). Unmatched junction bases numbered 14, after V lost 5 bases and J lost 10 bases. CDR3 sequence: CASSPDRVQGDEQFF. CDR3 DNA: TGTGCCAGCAGCCCCGACAGGGTGCAGGGTGACGAGCAGTTCTTC.

This clone was found once. The chain uses TRBV6-5 and TRBJ1-5; D is uncertain. With 6 bases removed from V and 3 bases from J, the gap between germline ends came to 15 bases. This CDR3 contains 15 residues. The germline V gene has CDR1 MNHEY and CDR2 SVGAGI. CDR3 loop: CASRTGRKPNQPQHF. CDR3 in DNA: TGTGCCAGCAGGACCGGGAGAAAACCCAATCAGCCCCAGCATTTT.

J is TRBJ2-3 and V is TRBV5-1; the D gene is possibly TRBD2 (5 bases). Trimming cost V 2 bases and J 0 bases, with 10 bases left between them. The CDR3 is 15 amino acids. The V gene's germline CDR1 is SGHRS and CDR2 YFSETQ. The CDR3 nucleotides are TGCGCCAGCAGCTTACAGCGGTCTAGCACAGATACGCAGTATTTT. Amino acid sequence: CASSLQRSSTDTQYF.

A single count supports this clone. V usage is TRBV18 and J usage is TRBJ2-7, with D perhaps TRBD2 (6 bases). The CDR3 is 16 amino acids. The germline gives CDR1 KGHSH, CDR2 LQKENI. Trimming took off 0 bases at V and 2 bases at J, with 14 bases between the two ends. In DNA, the CDR3 is TGTGCCAGCTCACCACCGCAGGCCGCGGGAACCTACGAGCAGTACTTC. Its translation is CASSPPQAAGTYEQYF.

The V gene is TRBV28, the J gene TRBJ1-2; D possibly corresponds to TRBD1 (6 bases). V gave up 5 bases and J gave up 0 bases, with 13 bases separating them. Germline CDR1 reads MDHEN; CDR2 reads SYDVKM. This CDR3 has 15 residues. In DNA, the CDR3 is TGTGCCAGCAGTCCTAACGGACAGACTAACTATGGCTACACCTTC. Encoded protein: CASSPNGQTNYGYTF.

The chain is built from TRBV9 and TRBJ2-5; 14 positions agree with TRBD2. With V trimmed by 2 bases and J by 3 bases, 6 bases remained unmatched. Per germline, CDR1 SGDLS and CDR2 YYNGEE. The CDR3 is made up of 17 amino acids. The CDR3 reads CASSVYPGLAGEETQYF. In DNA form, the CDR3 reads TGTGCCAGCAGCGTCTACCCGGGACTAGCGGGGGAAGAGACCCAGTACTTC.

The chain joins TRBV6-5 to TRBJ2-4; weak D call: TRBD2 (7 bases). Germline loops: CDR1 MNHEY, CDR2 SVGAGI. V lost 6 bases and J 7 bases, leaving 19 bases between the germline ends. The CDR3 has 15 residues. CDR3 amino acids: CASRRTAGIWNIQYF. Written as DNA, the CDR3 is TGTGCCAGCAGACGGACAGCGGGGATATGGAACATTCAGTACTTC.

The table lists this clone with a count of one. The CDR3 sequence: CASSSGTGGADTQYF. DNA of the CDR3: TGCGCCAGCAGTTCCGGGACAGGGGGTGCAGATACGCAGTATTTT. The rearrangement uses TRBV10-1 and TRBJ2-3, with 11 bases identical to TRBD1. Germline loops: CDR1 WNHNN, CDR2 SYGVQD (reference sequence). Losses at the gene ends were 5 bases for V and 4 bases for J; bases not matched to a gene: 5. This CDR3 contains 15 residues.

The chain uses TRBV7-9 and TRBJ1-1, with 7 bases fitting TRBD1. The CDR3 runs to 14 residues. The germline gives CDR1 SEHNR, CDR2 FQNEAQ (reference sequence). Trimming at V came to 2 bases and at J to 3 bases, leaving 3 bases not matched to a gene. The CDR3 DNA sequence: TGTGCCAGCAGCTTATACAGGGGCGACACTGAAGCTTTCTTT. Translated: CASSLYRGDTEAFF.

CDR3 protein: CASSPGVSGRVNEQFF. CDR3 DNA sequence: TGTGCCAGCAGCCCAGGGGTGTCGGGGCGGGTCAATGAGCAGTTCTTC. The J gene is TRBJ2-1, the V gene TRBV7-9; possibly TRBD1 for D (6 bases). V dropped 5 bases and J dropped 6 bases, with 20 bases sitting between them. CDR3 size: 16 residues. Germline loops: CDR1 SEHNR, CDR2 FQNEAQ (reference sequence).